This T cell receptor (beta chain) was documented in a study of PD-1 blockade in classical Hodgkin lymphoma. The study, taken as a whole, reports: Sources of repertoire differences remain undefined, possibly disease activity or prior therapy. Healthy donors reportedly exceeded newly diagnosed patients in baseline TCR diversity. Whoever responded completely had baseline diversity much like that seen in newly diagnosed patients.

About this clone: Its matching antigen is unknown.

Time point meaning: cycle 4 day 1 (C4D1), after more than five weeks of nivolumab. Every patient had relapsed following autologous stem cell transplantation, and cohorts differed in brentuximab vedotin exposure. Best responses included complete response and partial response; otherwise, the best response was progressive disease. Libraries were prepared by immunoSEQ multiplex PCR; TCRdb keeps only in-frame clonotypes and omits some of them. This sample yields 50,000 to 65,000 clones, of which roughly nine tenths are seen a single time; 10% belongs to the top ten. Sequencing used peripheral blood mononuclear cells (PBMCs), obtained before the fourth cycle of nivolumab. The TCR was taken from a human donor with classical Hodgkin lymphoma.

The DNA for the CDR3 is TGTGCCAGCAAATTACGGGACGAGCAGTACTTC. It encodes CASKLRDEQYF. The chain uses TRBV2 and TRBJ2-7; D unclear. V was clipped by 7 bases and J by 5 bases, with 9 bases between them. CDR3 size: 11 residues. Germline CDR1 and CDR2: SNHLY and FYNNEI.